Following are 14 T cell receptor beta chains from one sample sequenced in a study of T cell changes during pregnancy in multiple sclerosis. The assay was immunoSEQ multiplex PCR, and TCRdb's table has in-frame clones only and misses some. The sample yields tens of thousands of clones, 91% seen once. Material: CD4+ T cells from peripheral blood mononuclear cells, obtained in the third trimester of pregnancy. The receptors were sampled from a female donor in good health, enrolled as a control in a pregnancy study.

V and J are TRBV5-5 and TRBJ1-5; D perhaps matches TRBD1 (5 bases). Germline loops: CDR1 SGHKS, CDR2 YYEKEE (reference sequence). CDR3 length: 15 residues. Between the trimmed V and J ends, which lost 4 bases and 0 bases, there was a span of 11 bases. CDR3 region: CASSRGQNSNQPQHF. The DNA of the CDR3 is TGTGCCAGCAGCCGTGGACAAAATAGCAATCAGCCCCAGCATTTT.

The V gene is TRBV5-1, the J gene TRBJ2-1; 10 nucleotides agree with TRBD2. Trimming removed 3 bases from V and 9 bases from J; junction bases left unmatched: 9. CDR1 and CDR2 (germline): SGHRS, YFSETQ. The CDR3 contains 15 residues. The CDR3 nucleotides read TGCGCCAGCAGCTCAGGAACTAGCGGGGTTGCTGAGCAGTTCTTC. This codes for CASSSGTSGVAEQFF.

This chain joins TRBV7-9 and TRBJ1-3; D unresolved. V was cut by 5 bases and J by 2 bases, with 13 bases left in between. Germline CDR1 and CDR2: SEHNR and FQNEAQ (reference sequence). The CDR3 is 15 amino acids. This CDR3 is CASSPNREPGNTIYF. CDR3 nucleotides: TGTGCCAGCAGCCCCAACCGGGAACCTGGAAACACCATATATTTT.

The rearrangement links TRBV27 to TRBJ2-1; TRBD2 agrees at 13 bases. This CDR3 has 14 residues. After removal of 8 bases from V and 7 bases from J, the junction contained 5 bases not matched to a gene. Germline assignment: CDR1 MNHEY and CDR2 SMNVEV (reference sequence). In DNA form, the CDR3 reads TGTGCCAGCTGGACTAGCGGGAGATCGAATGAGCAGTTCTTC. Its protein is CASWTSGRSNEQFF.

The V gene is TRBV7-8, the J gene TRBJ1-6; tentative D call: TRBD1 (6 bases). The CDR3 contains 14 residues. Trimming left V 1 base short and J 10 bases short, with 11 bases between. Per germline, CDR1 SGHVS and CDR2 FQNEAQ. CDR3 bases: TGTGCCAGCAGCTTAGGACAGGCTGGGTCACCCCTCCACTTT. Protein: CASSLGQAGSPLHF.

CDR3: CASSSRGAWTDTQYF. In nucleotides, the CDR3 is TGCGCCAGCAGCTCGCGGGGGGCCTGGACAGATACGCAGTATTTT. The gene calls are TRBV5-1 and TRBJ2-3; 8 positions agree with TRBD2. CDR3 length: 15 residues. Germline V gene sequence: CDR1 SGHRS, CDR2 YFSETQ. Unmatched junction bases numbered 6, after V lost 3 bases and J lost 3 bases.

This clone has only one observation. The rearrangement joins TRBV6-5 to TRBJ2-1, with 8 bases fitting TRBD2. CDR1 is MNHEY, CDR2 SVGAGI, per germline. The CDR3 runs to 14 residues. V was pared by 5 bases and J by 5 bases, with 5 bases of the junction left unmatched. CDR3 in DNA: TGTGCCAGCAGTGAGCGGGAGATCCACAATGAGCAGTTCTTC. It translates to CASSEREIHNEQFF.

The chain is built from TRBV6-5 and TRBJ1-1, with unresolved D. The CDR3 spans 11 residues. CDR1 is MNHEY, CDR2 SVGAGI, per germline. Between the trimmed V and J ends, which lost 6 bases and 8 bases, there was a span of 10 bases. The DNA of the CDR3 is TGTGCCAGCAGCGTAAACGGGGAAGCTTTCTTT. It yields the protein CASSVNGEAFF.

V usage is TRBV2 and J usage is TRBJ2-5; D may be TRBD1 (6 bases). The CDR3 runs 12 residues. From germline, CDR1 is SNHLY and CDR2 FYNNEI. V was pared by 7 bases and J by 2 bases, with 8 bases between. The CDR3 region is CASTGEQETQYF. CDR3 nucleotides: TGTGCCAGCACAGGGGAGCAAGAGACCCAGTACTTC.

The V gene is TRBV11-2, the J gene TRBJ2-2; TRBD2 might be the D (6 bases). The CDR3 contains 16 residues. CDR1 SGHAT and CDR2 FQNNGV come from the germline V gene. V was pared by 2 bases and J by 1 base, with 11 bases between. CDR3 loop: CASSLTWEVNTGELFF. CDR3 nucleotide sequence: TGTGCCAGCAGCTTAACGTGGGAGGTGAACACCGGGGAGCTGTTTTTT.

The chain recombines TRBV10-3 with TRBJ2-7; D gene uncertain. Germline V gene sequence: CDR1 ENHRY, CDR2 SYGVKD. V gave up 0 bases and J gave up 0 bases, with 12 bases separating them. This CDR3 region has 16 residues. The CDR3 sequence is CAISESSSQISYEQYF. CDR3 in DNA: TGTGCCATCAGTGAGTCGTCAAGCCAAATCTCCTACGAGCAGTACTTC.

The chain couples TRBV4-1 to TRBJ1-5; 8 bases align to TRBD1. Germline CDR1 and CDR2: MGHRA and YSYEKL. V dropped 0 bases and J dropped 7; count of bases not matched to a gene: 5. This CDR3 is built from 15 residues. The CDR3 spells CASSQEGQGAQPQHF. CDR3 coding DNA: TGCGCCAGCAGCCAAGAGGGTCAGGGGGCACAGCCCCAGCATTTT.

The chain is built from TRBV29-1 and TRBJ2-1, with 7 positions matching TRBD2. J lost 0 bases, V lost 1 base, and 6 bases had no gene match. Germline V gene sequence: CDR1 SQVTM, CDR2 ANQGSEA. This CDR3 is 16 amino acids long. The CDR3 nucleotides are TGCAGCGTTGAAGGGAGCGGGGACGGCTCCTACAATGAGCAGTTCTTC. Amino acid sequence: CSVEGSGDGSYNEQFF.

This clone was detected once. The chain couples TRBV9 to TRBJ2-2; 9 bases are shared with TRBD1. Germline V gene lookup returns CDR1 SGDLS and CDR2 YYNGEE. V lost 0 bases to trimming and J lost 6 bases; unmatched junction nucleotides: 3. The CDR3 consists of 15 residues. The CDR3 loop reads CASSVDRGLAGELFF. CDR3 sequence (DNA): TGTGCCAGCAGCGTAGACAGGGGGCTTGCCGGGGAGCTGTTTTTT.